The T cell receptor (beta chain) under discussion was sequenced for a study of cytomegalovirus exposure and HLA in healthy donors. General observations from the study: High sensitivity and specificity were reportedly achieved when the classifier diagnosed cytomegalovirus status. In vitro confirmation showed a few CMV-associated chains to be CMV antigen specific. The tendency of first-cohort TCR clusters to co-occur in the roughly 110 validation repertoires was identified by a subsequent analysis.

Libraries were prepared by immunoSEQ multiplex PCR; TCRdb keeps only in-frame clonotypes and omits some of them. The table lists hundreds of thousands of clones, around 90% of them singletons, with approximately 3.1% in the top ten. The donors were in the approximately 130-subject validation cohort; that cohort was separate from the roughly 730-subject first cohort. Germline CDR1 reads SQVTM; CDR2 reads ANQGSEA. CDR3 length: 13 amino acids. The ends lost 7 bases at V and 4 bases at J; junction bases unmatched: 7. Comment on this clone: Its specificity is unknown.

V usage is TRBV29-1 and J usage is TRBJ1-1; 9 positions agree with TRBD1. The sample was PBMCs. This clonotype was obtained from a woman aged 25 to 39 in good health and CMV-seronegative. CDR3 in amino acids: CSGTGTGITEAFF. In DNA form, the CDR3 reads TGCAGCGGGACCGGGACAGGGATCACTGAAGCTTTCTTT. Variable domain in full (rest from reference TRBV29-1 and TRBJ1-1): SAVISQKPSRDICQRGTSLTIQCQVDSQVTMMFWYRQQPGQSLTLIATANQGSEATYESGFVIDKFPISRPNLTFSTLTVSNMSPEDSSIYLCSGTGTGITEAFFGQGTRLTVV.